This T cell receptor beta chain was found in a study of blood T cell repertoires in COVID-19. The ends were cut back, 4 bases at V and 0 bases at J, with 6 bases in the middle. CDR3 length: 13 residues. Measured with immunoSEQ multiplex PCR; TCRdb has only the in-frame clones, and not every one. The table has about 200,000 clones, 80% to 85% seen once; the top ten hold over 7%. This chain connects TRBV12-3 or TRBV12-4 to TRBJ1-1; no reliable D call. The source material was peripheral blood. The TCR comes from a woman of 80 years or more with COVID-19, enrolled during active disease. The CDR3 here is CASSYEVNTEAFF. The CDR3 region has the DNA TGTGCCAGCAGTTATGAGGTGAACACTGAAGCTTTCTTT.